The T cell receptor beta chain under discussion was sequenced for a study of T-cell reconstitution after alpha-beta-depleted transplantation in children. Study-wide results and caveats: Several hundred graft clones that had expanded were reportedly the source of alpha-beta T cells about two months after transplant. It was surviving recipient T cells and thymic progenitors that gave some patients high TCRbeta diversity at day 60. Newly made T cells mostly supplied T-cell counts and diversity one year after transplant.

The ends were cut back, 3 bases at V and 3 bases at J, with 8 bases in the middle. The CDR3 runs to 14 residues. The germline V gene has CDR1 LNHDA and CDR2 SQIVND (reference sequence). Of note for this clonotype: Its antigen is undetermined.

Unique molecular identifiers were incorporated when the TCRbeta library was constructed. A single record per CDR3 protein comes from TCRdb applying MiXCR to the PCR reads. The sample lists some 110,000 distinct CDR3 sequences; 10% were seen once. The material was PBMCs, obtained before TCRalphabeta/CD19-depleted stem cell transplant. The chain has TRBV19 and TRBJ2-2; weak D call: TRBD2 (5 bases). This receptor was taken from a boy between 2 and 10 years old with acute lymphoblastic leukemia, due to receive a stem cell transplant. CDR3 nucleotide sequence: TGTGCCAGTAGTATCGGGAAAGACACCGGGGAGCTGTTTTTT. Encoded protein: CASSIGKDTGELFF.